This T cell receptor (beta chain) was documented in a study of beta chain features in type 1 diabetes (dated by TCRdb to the late 2010s). Study-level background: Patients and healthy donors did not differ in mean age, gender distribution, total cell number or subset yield. A total of about 110 million sorted cells were examined across all samples, and the number of cells per subset was strongly correlated with RNA yield. Whereas all 30 or so donors provided naive and central memory subsets, regulatory and stem cell-like memory subsets were isolated from just 8 patients and roughly 8 healthy donors. The study compared the TCRB repertoires of sorted circulating CD4+ T cell subsets in recently diagnosed type 1 diabetes patients with those in matched healthy donors.

V is cut by 1 base and J by 6 bases, and the space between the germline ends is 19 bases. Taken from cysteine to phenylalanine, the CDR3 has 17 residues. Left in the record is the CDR3 DNA by itself, 51 bases read in frame from the first base. The germline V gene specifies MGHRA as CDR1 and YSYEKL as CDR2. General findings and caveats noted by the study authors: Fewer insertions and more nucleotide deletions at VDJ recombination sites were observed in patients with type 1 diabetes, implying thymic rearrangement abnormalities. Shorter templates might be favored by PCR, yet because patient and control samples were amplified and corrected together, any such skew would affect both groups equally. A moderate but significant shortening of TCRB CDR3 length was observed in type 1 diabetes patients in all four CD4+ subsets. Because cDNA rather than genomic DNA was sequenced, highly expressing activated cells could have been over-represented, although no difference in activation and CD3 levels was found between groups. The naive, central memory and regulatory TCRB repertoires appeared to resemble one another more closely among patients than among healthy donors. Because small numbers of individuals were included in the HLA sub-analyses, any influence of HLA type on TCRB rearrangement was left unresolved.

Each donor gave one peripheral blood draw, averaging roughly 120 mL, which was collected into heparinised tubes. A BD FACSAria II was used to sort naive, central memory, regulatory and stem cell-like memory CD4+ T cells with a panel that included CD45RO, CCR7, CD25, CD127, CD95 and CD27. Every sorted population had a purity above 95%. PBMCs were isolated right away by Lymphoprep density gradient centrifugation and were stained directly, without culture. Samples were stained and sorted in pairs, with one healthy donor and one patient per experiment, so that batch effects were minimized. The entire amount of isolated RNA was reverse transcribed using the High Capacity cDNA Reverse Transcription Kit, so the sequenced TCRB transcripts were expressed ones. Naive, central memory and regulatory T cell samples underwent deep immunoSEQ sequencing, averaging about 3.57 million total reads per sample. Sorted cells were lysed in RLT buffer and RNA was extracted with DNase-treated RNeasy Micro or Mini kits, depending on cell number. To prevent cross-contamination, every cell subset was processed on its own, while patient and healthy donor samples were processed together. The immunoSEQ multiplex PCR was used to amplify TCRB sequences from cDNA, generating 87-bp fragments that spanned the CDR3 region. Sequencing of the amplicons was performed on the Illumina HiSeq platform. The study's processing was this. PCR bias was corrected computationally using synthetic template baselines, and reads within Hamming distance 2 were collapsed, with unmergeable singletons discarded. Reads were aligned against IMGT so that V, D and J genes, CDR3 length and insertions or deletions at six rearrangement sites could be assigned. Clonotype counts were normalized to sorted cell number within each subset before computing true diversity and Gini coefficients with the tcR R package. The overlap coefficient, calculated on TCRB nucleotide sequences, was used to quantify repertoire sharing. Out-of-frame TCRB sequences from naive cells were analyzed to stand in for the pre-selection repertoire. As stored in TCRdb, this immuneACCESS dataset retains in-frame rearrangements with V and J assigned. A fraction of the clones does not appear; measured against another copy, unresolved V genes explain less than half of the discrepancy, and the remainder lacks a known reason. Clone size and the V and J calls come from that table; the DNA yielded D and trimming. Recorded for this sample are hundreds of thousands of clones; over 11% of them occurred a single time. The biggest ten clones account for less than 0.04% of the sample.

Turning to this clone: What this receptor recognizes is not known. Base qualities were left out, and no much larger clone turns up one base away.

Specimen: naive CD4+ T cells from blood. The intended sense of this specimen's cell subset or site label: true naive CD4+ T cells. The rearranged chain carries TRBV4-1 and TRBJ1-5; possibly the D gene is TRBD1, per 5 matching bases. This receptor was identified in a man younger than 35 with type 1 diabetes. The DNA sequence follows: TGCGCCAGCAGCCAAGTTCTCGCAGGGATGTTGGGTCAGCCCCAGCATTTT. Its protein product is CASSQVLAGMLGQPQHF.